The T cell receptor beta chain described here comes from a study of shared clonotypes between healthy human individuals. The repertoire was sequenced with immunoSEQ multiplex PCR; TCRdb's copy has only in-frame clones and lacks some. The sample yields roughly 760,000 clones, over 65% seen once. CDR1 MDHEN and CDR2 SYDVKM come from the germline V gene. CDR3 size: 12 residues. With V trimmed by 6 bases and J by 6 bases, 2 bases remained unmatched. This clone occurred once. Source material: memory CD4+ T cells sorted from blood. Stated subset: CD45RA-negative fraction. This chain uses TRBV28 with TRBJ2-1; 7 bases map to TRBD1. The TCR was taken from a young woman in good health. CDR3: CASRPGGNEQFF. The CDR3 DNA sequence: TGTGCCAGCAGACCAGGGGGCAATGAGCAGTTCTTC.